This TCR beta chain was captured by sequencing in a study of early T cells in non-severe SARS-CoV-2 infection. From germline, CDR1 is SEHNR and CDR2 FQNEAQ (reference sequence). CDR3 size: 16 residues. V gave up 2 bases and J gave up 4 bases, with 12 bases separating them. MiXCR was run by TCRdb on the 5' RACE reads, yielding one entry per CDR3 protein. The sample shows 86,000 or so distinct CDR3 sequences, 5% to 6.5% of them seen only once. The sample taken for sequencing was whole blood. The gene calls are TRBV7-9 and TRBJ2-6; tentatively, D is TRBD1 or TRBD2 (5 bases each). The receptor was derived from an adult who was a healthcare worker with PCR-confirmed SARS-CoV-2 infection or an uninfected control (not recorded which). The CDR3 loop is CASSLKGSGGANVLTF. CDR3 nucleotide sequence: TGTGCCAGCAGCTTAAAGGGGTCGGGAGGGGCCAACGTCCTGACTTTC.